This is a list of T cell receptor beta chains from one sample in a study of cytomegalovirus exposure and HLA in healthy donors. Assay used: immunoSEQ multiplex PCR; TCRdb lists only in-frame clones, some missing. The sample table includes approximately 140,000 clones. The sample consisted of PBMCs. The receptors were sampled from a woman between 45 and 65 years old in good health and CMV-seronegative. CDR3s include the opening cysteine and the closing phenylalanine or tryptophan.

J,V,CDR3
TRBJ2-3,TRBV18,CASSTGQGSADTQYF
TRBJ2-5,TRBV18,CASTTGALVKGTQYF
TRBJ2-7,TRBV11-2,CASSLTGKMGYEQYF
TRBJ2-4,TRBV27,CASSSLLGRGNLAKNIQYF
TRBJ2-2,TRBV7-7,CASSPSGGDTGELFF
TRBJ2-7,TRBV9,CASSVGAGIAYEQYF
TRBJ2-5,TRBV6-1,CASGTSGVRETQYF
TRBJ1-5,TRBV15,CATSRVSNQPQHF
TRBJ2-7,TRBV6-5,CASSYSIGTGGFEQYF
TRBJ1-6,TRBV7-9,CASSSRTGGVVGSPLHF
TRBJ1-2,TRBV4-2,CASSQDRGKGDGYTF
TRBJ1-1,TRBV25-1,CASSESGKGMNTEAFF
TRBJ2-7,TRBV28,CASSFAVLSSYEQYF
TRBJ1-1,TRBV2,CASSDRDRGYTEAFF
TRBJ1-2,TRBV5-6,CASSEQGDYGYTF
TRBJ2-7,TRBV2,CASRSSGTSYEQYF
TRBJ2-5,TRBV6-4,CASSDSRSQETQYF
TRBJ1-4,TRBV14,CASSRSGSSNEKLFF
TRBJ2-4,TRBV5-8,CASSLGYQAKNIQYF
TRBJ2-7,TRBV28,CASSSRGPSSYEQYF
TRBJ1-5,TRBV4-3,CASSQRHEGGQPQHF
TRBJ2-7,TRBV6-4,CASSATGNAEQYF
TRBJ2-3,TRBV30,CAWSVGGGWTDTQYF
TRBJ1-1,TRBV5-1,CASSQEPTGQTEAFF
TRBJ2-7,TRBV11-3,CASSLIPFSEQYF
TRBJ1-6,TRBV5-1,CASSRDRDNSPLHF